This TCR beta chain was profiled in a study of blood T cell repertoires in COVID-19. Study overall: Sites across the United States, Italy and Spain contributed samples from acute and convalescent COVID-19.

V dropped 3 bases and J dropped 1 base, with 7 bases sitting between them. CDR1 and CDR2 from the germline V gene are SGHRS and YFSETQ. This CDR3 is built from 13 residues. Sequencing was performed with immunoSEQ multiplex PCR; in TCRdb, only in-frame clones are kept and a portion is missing. The sample has about 170,000 clones, approximately 90% seen once. The chain is built from TRBV5-1 and TRBJ1-1; tentatively, D is TRBD1 (5 bases). The clonotype originates from a man younger than 30 with active or convalescent COVID-19. The sample comprised peripheral blood. CDR3 bases: TGCGCCAGCAGCTACCAGGGGAACACTGAAGCTTTCTTT. It encodes CASSYQGNTEAFF.